This note documents a single T cell receptor beta chain sequence. Here immunoSEQ multiplex PCR was the method, and the copy in TCRdb shows in-frame clones only, minus some. The repertoire holds about 95,000 clones, about 85% seen once, with approximately 4.2% in the top ten. This sample was taken from a study of OX40 agonist ivuxolimab in advanced cancers. The V segment lost 1 base and the J segment 3 bases; nucleotides outside the gene matches: 2. The CDR3 sequence is 15 residues long. The V gene's germline CDR1 is SGHTA and CDR2 FQGNSA. This clonotype originated in an adult with an advanced solid tumor such as melanoma, head and neck, liver or kidney cancer. The genes are TRBV7-2 and TRBJ2-1; 8 bases map to TRBD2. The sample consisted of CD4+ or CD8+ T cells sorted from blood, taken in a trial of the OX40 agonist ivuxolimab. In nucleotides, the CDR3 is TGTGCCAGCAGCTTAGGACTAGCGATCTACAATGAGCAGTTCTTC. This encodes CASSLGLAIYNEQFF.